Below, one TCR beta chain is given with its context. Treatment noted: randomized to nivolumab then ipilimumab (arm A) or the reverse (arm B). The sample is drawn from a study of sequential checkpoint blockade in melanoma. The assay was immunoSEQ multiplex PCR, and TCRdb's table has in-frame clones only and misses some. Of more than 2,000 clones listed, over 12% are singletons. Per the germline V gene, CDR1 is SGHNT and CDR2 is YENEEA. CDR3 size: 15 residues. Losses at the gene ends were 8 bases for V and 1 base for J; bases not matched to a gene: 8. Material: tumor tissue (inferred from file names), obtained from a patient given nivolumab and ipilimumab in sequence. The chain has TRBV11-3 and TRBJ2-5, with 9 bases lining up with TRBD2. The clonotype comes from a human donor with melanoma. The CDR3 spells CASLAGSIRQETQYF. Written as DNA, the CDR3 is TGTGCCAGCCTAGCGGGAAGTATACGCCAAGAGACCCAGTACTTC.